The 22 T cell receptor beta chains below were found in one sample sequenced in a study of T cells after yellow fever vaccination. TCRdb itself ran the 5' RACE reads through MiXCR, one entry per CDR3 protein. The top ten clones hold roughly 19% of a sample with under 500,000 distinct CDR3 sequences, approximately 19% of them seen once. Here the sequenced sample was PBMCs, taken before the yellow fever booster vaccination. Source of these receptors: a young man who received the YFV17D yellow fever vaccine.

The table lists this clonotype with a few counts. The chain joins TRBV7-9 to TRBJ2-6; D perhaps matches TRBD1 (6 bases). Trimming took 11 bases from V and 4 from J, leaving 18 bases between them. Germline CDR1 reads SEHNR; CDR2 reads FQNEAQ (reference sequence). This CDR3 region has 15 residues. For the CDR3, the DNA is TGTGCCCTCAGCCCACGACAGGCCGGGGCCAACGTCCTGACTTTC. Translating gives CALSPRQAGANVLTF.

This clonotype was counted only a few times. The rearrangement uses TRBV12-3 or TRBV12-4 and TRBJ1-2; D gene unclear. The CDR3 loop spans 15 amino acids. V was pared by 6 bases and J by 4 bases, with 18 bases between. CDR3 nucleotide sequence: TGTGCCAGCAGGTTGGGTCCAGGTTATGGCTATGGCTACACCTTC. It encodes CASRLGPGYGYGYTF.

The genes are TRBV6-2 or TRBV6-3 and TRBJ2-1; no definite D call. The CDR3 sequence is 13 residues long. CDR1 and CDR2 from the germline V gene are MNHEY and SVGEGT. V dropped 0 bases and J dropped 12 bases, with 12 bases sitting between them. CDR3 DNA: TGTGCCAGCAGTTACTCGAAGGGTTCTAGGCAGTTCTTC. It translates to CASSYSKGSRQFF.

This clonotype has just a few counts. The genes are TRBV29-1 and TRBJ1-1; D gene unclear. CDR3 length: 11 amino acids. V was trimmed by 4 bases and J by 5 bases, leaving 8 bases between them. The germline V gene has CDR1 SQVTM and CDR2 ANQGSEA. CDR3 sequence reads: CSVVPVTEAFF. DNA of the CDR3: TGCAGCGTTGTGCCGGTTACTGAAGCTTTCTTT. Full variable domain (missing parts from reference TRBV29-1 and TRBJ1-1): SAVISQKPSRDICQRGTSLTIQCQVDSQVTMMFWYRQQPGQSLTLIATANQGSEATYESGFVIDKFPISRPNLTFSTLTVSNMSPEDSSIYLCSVVPVTEAFFGQGTRLTVV.

This clonotype was seen only a few times. The V call is TRBV29-1, the J call TRBJ2-1; perhaps D is TRBD1 or TRBD2 (6 bases each). This CDR3 region has 14 residues. The germline V and J ends were trimmed by 4 bases and 4 bases, with 14 bases remaining between them. Germline V gives CDR1 SQVTM, CDR2 ANQGSEA. DNA for the CDR3: TGCAGCGTTGTTGTGGGGGGCTCTTACAATGAGCAGTTCTTC. It encodes CSVVVGGSYNEQFF.

This clonotype was observed many times. The chain recombines TRBV19 with TRBJ1-2; no clear D gene. CDR3 length equals 13 residues. Per the germline V gene, CDR1 is LNHDA and CDR2 is SQIVND (reference sequence). The V end lost 2 bases, the J end lost 6 bases, and 10 bases lay between the germline ends. The CDR3 loop is CASSIPGEDGYTF. The CDR3 nucleotides read TGTGCCAGTAGTATACCCGGGGAGGATGGCTACACCTTC.

This rearrangement joins TRBV20-1 to TRBJ2-7; 8 bases map to TRBD2. The germline gives CDR1 DFQATT, CDR2 SNEGSKA (reference sequence). J was trimmed by 6 bases and V by 6 bases; bases with no gene match: 7. This CDR3 has 12 residues. Here the CDR3 DNA reads TGCAGTGCCCGAGGGAGCGGGGGCGAGCAGTACTTC. The encoded protein is CSARGSGGEQYF.

The rearrangement uses TRBV5-6 and TRBJ2-1; 9 bases match TRBD1. The CDR3 spans 17 residues. Trimming at V came to 4 bases and at J to 2 bases, leaving 10 bases not matched to a gene. Looked up from germline, CDR1 is SGHDT and CDR2 is YYEEEE. In DNA form, the CDR3 reads TGTGCCAGCAGCCTGGACAGGGGTAGTTTTACCTACAATGAGCAGTTCTTC. It encodes CASSLDRGSFTYNEQFF.

This clonotype was seen many times. CDR3 in amino acids: CSARGLAGSTDTQYF. The CDR3 nucleotides read TGCAGCGCCCGGGGCCTAGCGGGATCCACAGATACGCAGTATTTT. The chain couples TRBV20-1 to TRBJ2-3; 9 bases are shared with TRBD2. The CDR3 is 15 residues long. Germline V lookup: CDR1 DFQATT, CDR2 SNEGSKA (reference sequence).

This clonotype showed up just a few times. Here the CDR3 reads CSVDGGGNYGYTF. CDR3 DNA sequence: TGCAGCGTTGATGGGGGCGGGAACTATGGCTACACCTTC. This chain connects TRBV29-1 to TRBJ1-2; D may be TRBD1 (6 bases). The germline CDR1 and CDR2 sequences are SQVTM and ANQGSEA. This CDR3 is 13 amino acids long. Trimming removed 3 bases at V and 2 bases at J, with 10 bases between.

There are many counts of this clonotype. The chain joins TRBV27 to TRBJ2-2; tentatively, D is TRBD1 or TRBD2 (5 bases each). Trimming removed 0 bases at V and 6 bases at J, with 14 bases between. The CDR3 contains 16 residues. The germline V gene encodes CDR1 MNHEY and CDR2 SMNVEV (reference sequence). The CDR3 nucleotides are TGTGCCAGCAGTTTATCGATGCAGGGAGTGGCCGGGGAGCTGTTTTTT. Translating it yields CASSLSMQGVAGELFF.

The rearrangement joins TRBV7-9 to TRBJ2-5; 10 bases line up with TRBD2. This CDR3 contains 15 residues. Per the germline V gene, CDR1 is SEHNR and CDR2 is FQNEAQ (reference sequence). J was trimmed by 7 bases and V by 9 bases; bases with no gene match: 14. CDR3 nucleotide sequence: TGTGCCAGTTCCCCGCTTAGCGGGGGGTCCGCGACCCAGTACTTC. Its translation: CASSPLSGGSATQYF.

The CDR3 reads CASSHTSGNSETQYF. CDR3 bases: TGTGCCAGCAGCCACACCTCCGGGAACTCAGAGACCCAGTACTTC. This sequence joins TRBV7-2 and TRBJ2-5, with D possibly matching TRBD2 (5 bases). The CDR3 contains 15 residues. The germline V gene encodes CDR1 SGHTA and CDR2 FQGNSA. Trimming removed 5 bases from V and 4 bases from J, with 17 bases in between.

This clonotype appeared a few times. The chain uses TRBV6-2 or TRBV6-3 and TRBJ1-6; D call uncertain. This CDR3 has 13 amino acids. Germline assignment: CDR1 MNHEY and CDR2 SVGEGT. Trimming shortened V by 0 bases and J by 8 bases, and 5 bases separated the two germline ends. The DNA for the CDR3 is TGTGCCAGCAGTTACTCGGCGGATTCACCCCTCCACTTT. Protein: CASSYSADSPLHF.

This clonotype appeared many times. The chain uses TRBV19 and TRBJ1-5; the D is unclear. Trimming pared 8 bases from V and 6 bases from J, leaving 14 bases between. Germline V gene data show CDR1 as LNHDA and CDR2 as SQIVND (reference sequence). There are 13 residues in the CDR3. The CDR3 here is CASAPPLGQPQHF. DNA of the CDR3: TGTGCCAGTGCACCCCCTTTGGGTCAGCCCCAGCATTTT.

This clonotype was seen more than once but under ten times. This chain joins TRBV4-3 and TRBJ1-2; D not certain. Trimming took off 4 bases at V and 8 bases at J, with 14 bases between the two ends. The CDR3 extends over 13 amino acids. Germline V gene data show CDR1 as LGHNA and CDR2 as YSLEER. CDR3 in DNA: TGCGCCAGCAGCCGCTCCCAGGATCGAGGCTACACCTTC. This sequence encodes CASSRSQDRGYTF.

In this sample, this clonotype turned up many times. The V and J genes are TRBV12-3 or TRBV12-4 and TRBJ1-1; no definite D call. V gave up 7 bases and J gave up 5 bases, with 14 bases separating them. This CDR3 region has 13 residues. CDR3 sequence: CASTLLRETEAFF. The CDR3 DNA reads as TGTGCCAGCACGCTCCTCCGGGAGACTGAAGCTTTCTTT.

DNA for the CDR3: TGTGCCAGCAGCCAAATCGGTCTAGCGGGGGAGTGGAATGAGCAGTTCTTC. This encodes CASSQIGLAGEWNEQFF. The chain links TRBV4-2 to TRBJ2-1, with 10 bases fitting TRBD2. CDR1 and CDR2 from the germline V gene are LGHNA and YNFKEQ. This CDR3 is built from 17 residues. V trimming: 2 bases; J trimming: 7 bases; junction bases outside the gene matches: 11.

The chain employs TRBV18 and TRBJ1-3, with 7 positions matching TRBD1. Germline V gives CDR1 KGHSH, CDR2 LQKENI. The junction had 8 bases not matched to a gene; V was cut back by 3 bases and J by 3 bases. The CDR3 has 16 residues. The CDR3 protein is CASSPTEGAVGNTIYF. The CDR3 DNA is TGTGCCAGCTCACCCACAGAGGGGGCCGTTGGAAACACCATATATTTT.

This clonotype was counted a few times. The chain carries TRBV20-1 and TRBJ2-7; 13 nucleotides line up with TRBD2. The CDR3 has 13 amino acids. Germline CDR1 reads DFQATT; CDR2 reads SNEGSKA (reference sequence). J was trimmed by 4 bases and V by 6 bases; bases with no gene match: 3. CDR3 loop: CSATGLAGYEQYV. DNA for the CDR3: TGCAGTGCCACGGGACTAGCGGGGTACGAGCAGTACGTC.

This clonotype was counted only a few times. The chain couples TRBV5-1 to TRBJ2-5; tentatively, D is TRBD1 or TRBD2 (5 bases each). Germline V CDR1 and CDR2: SGHRS, YFSETQ. V was shortened by 3 bases and J by 4 bases, with 13 bases between the two germline ends. The CDR3 spans 14 residues. CDR3 bases: TGCGCCAGCAGCTCCCGGGGCTCAGGAGAGACCCAGTACTTC. Its protein is CASSSRGSGETQYF.

This clonotype was observed a handful of times. The chain couples TRBV6-2 or TRBV6-3 to TRBJ1-2, with D hard to call. The CDR3 totals 14 residues. Germline assignment: CDR1 MNHEY and CDR2 SVGEGT. The ends were cut back, 7 bases at V and 5 bases at J, with 17 bases in the middle. CDR3 coding DNA: TGTGCCAGCATCTACGGGCGGGGTCGATATGGCTACACCTTC. Translation gives CASIYGRGRYGYTF.